The rows below give T cell receptor beta chains drawn from one sample of a study of shared clonotypes between healthy human individuals. Measured with immunoSEQ multiplex PCR; TCRdb has only the in-frame clones, and not every one. The data show about 2.4 million clones, over 85% seen once. The source material was naive CD4+ T cells from PBMCs. Receptor source: a man between 18 and 35 years old in good health. Some clones in this sample may be carry-over from other donors' samples. The CDR3 runs from the conserved cysteine through the conserved F or W. Each record gives: CDR3 length, J gene, D gene, V gene, clone size, CDR3 protein, CDR3 DNA. The D gene is left open where the match is weak. Expanded clones are given a class, and other clones once, few, many or no size at all.

>14|TRBJ2-7|.|TRBV30|.
CAWRREGRPAWQYF
TGTGCCTGGAGAAGAGAGGGGCGCCCGGCTTGGCAGTACTTC
>13|TRBJ1-1|.|TRBV27|.
CASSLSGTAEAFF
TGTGCCAGCAGTTTAAGTGGGACCGCTGAAGCTTTCTTT
>14|TRBJ1-5|.|TRBV28|.
CASSSTLWAQPQHF
TGTGCCAGCAGTTCGACATTGTGGGCTCAGCCCCAGCATTTT
>14|TRBJ1-5|TRBD1|TRBV27|.
CASRVGQPNQPQHF
TGTGCCAGCAGAGTGGGACAGCCCAATCAGCCCCAGCATTTT
>15|TRBJ2-5|TRBD2|TRBV5-5|.
CASSPSGGGWETQYF
TGTGCCAGCAGCCCCTCGGGGGGGGGCTGGGAGACCCAGTACTTC
>15|TRBJ1-3|.|TRBV7-8|.
CASSLGRNSGNTIYF
TGTGCCAGCAGCTTAGGACGGAACTCTGGAAACACCATATATTTT
>15|TRBJ2-3|.|TRBV19|.
CAATGGEAGTDTQYF
TGTGCCGCAACCGGCGGGGAGGCTGGGACAGATACGCAGTATTTT
>16|TRBJ2-3|.|TRBV7-2|.
CAGLNGTRAWTDTQYF
TGTGCCGGTCTAAATGGCACTAGGGCTTGGACAGATACGCAGTATTTT
>15|TRBJ2-1|TRBD2|TRBV9|.
CASRTRREGRGEQFF
TGTGCCAGCAGAACAAGGCGGGAGGGCCGCGGTGAGCAGTTCTTC
>18|TRBJ2-7|TRBD1|TRBV7-9|.
CASSLPARTGGFRYEQYF
TGTGCCAGCAGCCTCCCAGCCCGGACAGGGGGCTTTCGCTACGAGCAGTACTTC
>16|TRBJ2-1|TRBD2|TRBV29-1|few
CSVARTSGRAYNEQFF
TGCAGCGTTGCCCGGACTAGCGGGAGGGCCTACAATGAGCAGTTCTTC
>16|TRBJ2-5|.|TRBV7-9|.
CASSLRGGGQRETQYF
TGTGCCAGCAGCTTACGAGGGGGGGGACAGAGGGAGACCCAGTACTTC
>16|TRBJ2-3|TRBD1|TRBV10-1|.
CASSGGQVNSTDTQYF
TGCGCCAGCAGTGGGGGACAGGTGAATAGCACAGATACGCAGTATTTT
>15|TRBJ2-2|TRBD1|TRBV4-1|.
CASSSPGQSTGELFF
TGCGCCAGCAGCTCGCCGGGACAGAGCACCGGGGAGCTGTTTTTT
>16|TRBJ2-6|.|TRBV5-1|.
CASSLAPLTGANVLTF
TGCGCCAGCAGCTTGGCCCCTCTAACTGGGGCCAACGTCCTGACTTTC
>13|TRBJ1-2|.|TRBV7-3|.
CASSLEGGYGYTF
TGTGCCAGCAGCCTCGAAGGGGGCTATGGCTACACCTTC
>15|TRBJ2-4|TRBD1|TRBV5-4|.
CASSGTGAIGSIQYF
TGTGCCAGCAGCGGAACAGGGGCGATAGGATCCATTCAGTACTTC
>13|TRBJ2-3|.|TRBV19|.
CASRGRSTDTQYF
TGTGCCAGTCGGGGAAGGAGCACAGATACGCAGTATTTT
>14|TRBJ2-1|TRBD1|TRBV5-5|.
CASEGQGAQNEQFF
TGTGCCAGCGAGGGACAGGGGGCTCAAAATGAGCAGTTCTTC
>14|TRBJ1-2|.|TRBV5-1|.
CASSLDSTNYGYTF
TGCGCCAGCAGCCTCGACAGTACTAACTATGGCTACACCTTC
>14|TRBJ1-1|TRBD1|TRBV5-1|.
CASSLRTGGTEAFF
TGCGCCAGCAGCTTAAGGACAGGGGGCACTGAAGCTTTCTTT
>15|TRBJ2-2|.|TRBV4-2|.
CASSQEAVIAGELFF
TGTGCCAGCAGCCAAGAAGCGGTCATCGCCGGGGAGCTGTTTTTT
>14|TRBJ2-7|TRBD2|TRBV11-2|.
CASSSLAGVSGQYF
TGTGCCAGCAGCTCACTAGCGGGAGTTTCAGGGCAGTACTTC
>16|TRBJ2-5|TRBD2|TRBV7-9|.
CASSPYVAGRGETQYF
TGTGCCAGCAGCCCTTACGTAGCGGGAAGGGGAGAGACCCAGTACTTC
>16|TRBJ2-2|.|TRBV5-1|once
CASSSTGTGYPGELFF
TGCGCCAGCAGCTCCACCGGGACTGGGTATCCCGGGGAGCTGTTTTTT
>17|TRBJ2-4|TRBD1|TRBV28|.
CASSPVTGGGPKNIQYF
TGTGCCAGCAGTCCCGTGACAGGGGGCGGACCCAAAAACATTCAGTACTTC
>13|TRBJ2-5|.|TRBV6-5|.
CASSSYREETQYF
TGTGCCAGCAGTAGCTACAGAGAAGAGACCCAGTACTTC
>13|TRBJ2-7|.|TRBV27|.
CASSLSRRYEQYF
TGTGCCAGCAGTTTATCCAGGAGGTACGAGCAGTACTTC
>13|TRBJ1-1|TRBD1|TRBV30|.
CAWSDRGNTEAFF
TGTGCCTGGAGCGACAGGGGCAACACTGAAGCTTTCTTT
>14|TRBJ2-1|TRBD2|TRBV7-2|.
CASSPRLFGGEQFF
TGTGCCAGCAGTCCGAGGCTCTTCGGGGGGGAGCAGTTCTTC
>15|TRBJ1-2|TRBD1|TRBV7-9|.
CASSPTGTGTYGYTF
TGTGCCAGCAGCCCTACCGGGACAGGCACCTATGGCTACACCTTC
>14|TRBJ2-2|.|TRBV9|.
CASSVADGVGELFF
TGTGCCAGCAGCGTAGCTGATGGGGTGGGGGAGCTGTTTTTT
>14|TRBJ2-7|TRBD1|TRBV5-1|.
CASSTQGDTYEQYF
TGCGCCAGCAGCACGCAGGGGGACACCTACGAGCAGTACTTC
>12|TRBJ1-6|.|TRBV28|.
CASSRNYSPLHF
TGTGCCAGCAGCCGTAATTATTCACCCCTCCACTTT
>15|TRBJ2-3|TRBD2|TRBV7-3|.
CASSFMLAGTSEQYF
TGTGCCAGCAGCTTTATGTTAGCCGGGACTAGCGAGCAGTATTTT
>15|TRBJ2-2|TRBD2|TRBV7-6|.
CASSPGLRNTGELFF
TGTGCCAGCAGCCCGGGACTACGGAACACCGGGGAGCTGTTTTTT
>18|TRBJ1-2|TRBD1|TRBV7-9|.
CASSSPPFDRDPDYGYTF
TGTGCCAGCAGCTCCCCGCCGTTCGACAGGGATCCAGACTATGGCTACACCTTC
>16|TRBJ2-7|TRBD1|TRBV7-8|.
CASSQTGGAFSREQYF
TGTGCCAGCAGCCAAACAGGGGGAGCATTTTCGCGCGAGCAGTACTTC
>14|TRBJ2-5|TRBD1|TRBV5-4|.
CASSGGQAGETQYF
TGTGCCAGCAGCGGGGGACAGGCCGGGGAGACCCAGTACTTC
>14|TRBJ2-5|TRBD2|TRBV5-1|once
CASSLGREGETQYF
TGCGCCAGCAGCTTAGGGCGGGAGGGAGAGACCCAGTACTTC
>15|TRBJ2-1|TRBD1|TRBV6-1|once
CASSNRGASYNEQFF
TGTGCCAGCAGTAACAGGGGGGCTTCCTACAATGAGCAGTTCTTC
>17|TRBJ2-1|.|TRBV5-1|.
CASSLGPPGISDNEQFF
TGCGCCAGCAGCTTGGGGCCTCCGGGAATTTCTGACAATGAGCAGTTCTTC
>14|TRBJ2-7|.|TRBV6-1|.
CASRSVGLSYEQYF
TGTGCCAGCCGAAGTGTAGGACTAAGCTACGAGCAGTACTTC
>15|TRBJ2-3|TRBD2|TRBV28|.
CASSWTGLATDTQYF
TGTGCCAGCAGTTGGACGGGACTAGCAACTGATACGCAGTATTTT
>13|TRBJ2-2|.|TRBV28|.
CASSPRSTGELFF
TGTGCCAGCAGCCCCAGGAGTACCGGGGAGCTGTTTTTT
>17|TRBJ1-2|TRBD1|TRBV28|.
CASSIRPRTGRTEGYTF
TGTGCCAGCAGCATTCGTCCGCGGACAGGGAGGACGGAGGGCTACACCTTC
>17|TRBJ1-3|.|TRBV28|.
CASSPLRGLWFGNTIYF
TGTGCCAGCAGTCCCTTACGGGGACTCTGGTTTGGAAACACCATATATTTT
>16|TRBJ2-7|TRBD2|TRBV6-6|.
CASRHGTSGRSHEQYF
TGTGCCAGCAGGCACGGGACTAGCGGGAGAAGCCACGAGCAGTACTTC
>15|TRBJ2-1|TRBD2|TRBV19|.
CASSIGTRAYNEQFF
TGTGCCAGTAGTATCGGGACTAGGGCTTACAATGAGCAGTTCTTC
>14|TRBJ2-1|TRBD2|TRBV19|.
CASYNSGKGNEQFF
TGTGCCAGTTACAATAGCGGGAAGGGCAATGAGCAGTTCTTC